A single sample is the source of the 2 T cell receptor beta chains below, sequenced in a study of a mutant IDH1 vaccine in newly diagnosed glioma. Time point given: baseline, week 1 (first vaccination visit). Regarding treatment: pre-vaccination baseline after standard-of-care therapy. This table comes from immunoSEQ multiplex PCR, and its TCRdb copy is limited to in-frame clones, with some not included. The sample yields tens of thousands of clones, 88% seen once. The sample was PBMCs, taken from a glioma patient treated with radiotherapy, temozolomide or both. The source of these receptors is a woman aged 40 to 50 with glioma.

CDR3 nucleotide sequence: TGTGCCAGCAGCTACAAACCAGGGGGCCCAAGCAATCAGCCCCAGCATTTT. Translating gives CASSYKPGGPSNQPQHF. This chain uses TRBV2 with TRBJ1-5; 8 nucleotides match TRBD1. The CDR3 is made up of 17 amino acids. Per the germline V gene, CDR1 is SNHLY and CDR2 is FYNNEI. After removal of 6 bases from V and 1 base from J, the junction contained 11 bases not matched to a gene.

V usage is TRBV29-1 and J usage is TRBJ2-1, with D unresolved. Germline assignment: CDR1 SQVTM and CDR2 ANQGSEA. The CDR3 has 12 amino acids. The V end lost 5 bases, the J end lost 0 bases, and 5 bases lay between the germline ends. CDR3 protein: CSVHSSYNEQFF. CDR3 DNA sequence: TGCAGCGTTCATAGCTCCTACAATGAGCAGTTCTTC.